By frequency in the sample, the clone carrying this T cell receptor (beta chain) is medium-sized. The CDR3 has 13 residues. V was clipped by 4 bases and J by 6 bases, with 10 bases between them. Per germline, CDR1 SGHTA and CDR2 FQGTGA. TCRdb re-called the 5' RACE reads through MiXCR, storing one row per CDR3 protein. The profile shows about 10,000 distinct CDR3 sequences, less than 15% of them singletons. Treg sorting used a CD4+CD25+CD127-/low gate. The sequence came from a female donor with breast cancer. This rearrangement joins TRBV7-3 to TRBJ2-1; D is unclear. Sequenced: Tregs sorted from blood. The CDR3 reads CASSYAASNEQFF. The CDR3 coding sequence is TGTGCCAGCAGCTACGCAGCATCCAATGAGCAGTTCTTC.